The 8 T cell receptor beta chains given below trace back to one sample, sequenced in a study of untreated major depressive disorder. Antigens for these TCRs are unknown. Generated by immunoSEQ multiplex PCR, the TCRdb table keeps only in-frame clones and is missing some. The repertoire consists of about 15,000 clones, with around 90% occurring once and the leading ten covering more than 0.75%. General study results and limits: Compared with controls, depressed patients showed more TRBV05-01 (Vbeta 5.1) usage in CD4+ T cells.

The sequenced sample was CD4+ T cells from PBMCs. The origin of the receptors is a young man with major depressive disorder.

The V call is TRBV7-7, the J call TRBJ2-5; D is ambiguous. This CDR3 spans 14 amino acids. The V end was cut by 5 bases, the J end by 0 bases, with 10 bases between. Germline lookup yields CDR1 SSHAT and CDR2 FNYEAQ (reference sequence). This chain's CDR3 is CASSRIRDQETQYF. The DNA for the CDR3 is TGTGCCAGCAGCCGAATAAGGGACCAAGAGACCCAGTACTTC.

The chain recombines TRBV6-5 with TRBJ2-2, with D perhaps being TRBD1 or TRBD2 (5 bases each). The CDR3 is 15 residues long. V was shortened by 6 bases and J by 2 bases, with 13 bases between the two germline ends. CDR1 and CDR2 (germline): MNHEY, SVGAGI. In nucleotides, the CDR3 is TGTGCCAGCAGGGCCCCCGGGACCAACACCGGGGAGCTGTTTTTT. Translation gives CASRAPGTNTGELFF.

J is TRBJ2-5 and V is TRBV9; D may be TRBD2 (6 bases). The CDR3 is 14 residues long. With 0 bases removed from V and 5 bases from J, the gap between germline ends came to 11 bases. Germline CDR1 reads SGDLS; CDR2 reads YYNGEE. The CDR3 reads CASSVDPGRETQYF. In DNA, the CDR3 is TGTGCCAGCAGCGTAGACCCAGGGAGGGAGACCCAGTACTTC. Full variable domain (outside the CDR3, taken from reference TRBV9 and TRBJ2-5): DSGVTQTPKHLITATGQRVTLRCSPRSGDLSVYWYQQSLDQGLQFLIQYYNGEERAKGNILERFSAQQFPDLHSELNLSSLELGDSALYFCASSVDPGRETQYFGPGTRLLVL.

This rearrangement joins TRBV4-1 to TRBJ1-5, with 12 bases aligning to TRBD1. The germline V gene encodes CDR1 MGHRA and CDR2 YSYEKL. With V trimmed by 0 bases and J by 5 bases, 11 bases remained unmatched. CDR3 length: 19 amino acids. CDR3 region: CASSQEGSGTGGSHQPQHF. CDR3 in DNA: TGCGCCAGCAGCCAAGAGGGCAGCGGGACAGGGGGCTCCCATCAGCCCCAGCATTTT.

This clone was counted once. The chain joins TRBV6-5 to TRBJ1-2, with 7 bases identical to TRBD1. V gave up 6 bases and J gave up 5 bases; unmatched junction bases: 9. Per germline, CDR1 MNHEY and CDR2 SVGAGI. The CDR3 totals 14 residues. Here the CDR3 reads CASSSDRVGYGYTF. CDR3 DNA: TGTGCCAGCAGCTCCGACAGGGTCGGGTATGGCTACACCTTC.

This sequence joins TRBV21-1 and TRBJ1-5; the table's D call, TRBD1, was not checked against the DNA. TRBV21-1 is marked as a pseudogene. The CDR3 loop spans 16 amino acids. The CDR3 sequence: CASSFRTGAYNQPQHF. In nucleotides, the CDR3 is TGTGCCAGCAGCTTCCGGACAGGGGCCTACAATCAGCCCCAGCATTTT.

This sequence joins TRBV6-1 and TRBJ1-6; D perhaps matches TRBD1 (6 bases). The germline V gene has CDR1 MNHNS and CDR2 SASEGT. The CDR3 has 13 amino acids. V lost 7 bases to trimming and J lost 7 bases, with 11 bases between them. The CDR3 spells CASNGQSNSPLHF. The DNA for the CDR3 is TGTGCCAGCAACGGACAGAGCAATTCACCCCTCCACTTT.

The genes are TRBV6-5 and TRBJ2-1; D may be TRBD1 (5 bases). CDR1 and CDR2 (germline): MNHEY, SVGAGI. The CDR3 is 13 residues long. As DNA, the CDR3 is TGTGCTACCAGGGCATTCTCCTACAATGAGCAGTTCTTC. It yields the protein CATRAFSYNEQFF.